The present T cell receptor beta chain was sequenced within a study of T cells in Graves' hyperthyroidism and ophthalmopathy. Study-level points and caveats: Blood also showed most of the thyroid clonotypes that were expanded above 0.001. Using 13 V-J features, a model discriminated ophthalmopathy from stable hyperthyroidism.

RNA transcripts provided the source from which TCR beta CDR3 regions were amplified. The study used the HTBI primer set for a first-round RT-PCR of the TCR CDR3. In TCRdb, the multiplex PCR reads were re-called with MiXCR into one record per CDR3 protein. The repertoire holds 650,000 to 850,000 distinct CDR3 sequences, with approximately 19% as singletons. CDR1 is SNHLY, CDR2 FYNNEI, per germline. The CDR3 is 15 amino acids. The V gene end was trimmed by 3 bases and the J gene end by 10 bases; junction bases not matched to a gene: 10. This clonotype was counted a few times. Its matching antigen is unknown. A much larger clonotype is one base distant, so this may be a read error. Exclusion of a patient resulted from uncontrolled infection, other autoimmune disease, pregnancy or lactation. Cells are PBMCs isolated from 10 ml of fresh blood.

This TCR was recovered from a woman aged 45 to 65 with Graves' hyperthyroidism that later progressed to Graves' ophthalmopathy. Sequencing input: blood. This rearrangement joins TRBV2 to TRBJ2-1; 9 bases fit TRBD2. The CDR3 DNA sequence: TGTGCCAGCAGTGACGTACAGATAGCGGGGGACGAGCAGTTCTTC. It yields the protein CASSDVQIAGDEQFF.